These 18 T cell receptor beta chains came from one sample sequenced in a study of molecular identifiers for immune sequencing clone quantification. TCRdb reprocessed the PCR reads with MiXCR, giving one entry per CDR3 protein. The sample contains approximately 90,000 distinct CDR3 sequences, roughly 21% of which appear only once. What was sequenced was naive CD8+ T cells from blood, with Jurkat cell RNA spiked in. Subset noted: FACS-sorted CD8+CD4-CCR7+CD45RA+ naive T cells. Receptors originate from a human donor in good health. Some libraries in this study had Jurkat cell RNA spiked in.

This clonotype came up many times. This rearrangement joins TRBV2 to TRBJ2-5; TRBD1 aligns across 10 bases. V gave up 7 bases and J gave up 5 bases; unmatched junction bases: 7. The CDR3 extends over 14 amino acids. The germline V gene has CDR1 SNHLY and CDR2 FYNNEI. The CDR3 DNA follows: TGTGCCAGCAATCCGGGACAGGGGTTTGAGACCCAGTACTTC. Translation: CASNPGQGFETQYF.

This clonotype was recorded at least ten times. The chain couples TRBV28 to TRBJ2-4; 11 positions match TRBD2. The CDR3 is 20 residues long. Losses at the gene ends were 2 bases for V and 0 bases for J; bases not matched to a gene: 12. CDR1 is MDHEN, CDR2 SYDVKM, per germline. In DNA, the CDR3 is TGTGCCAGCAGTTTAGCCCTAGCGGGAGGAGTTTTGGGAGCCAAAAACATTCAGTACTTC. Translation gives CASSLALAGGVLGAKNIQYF.

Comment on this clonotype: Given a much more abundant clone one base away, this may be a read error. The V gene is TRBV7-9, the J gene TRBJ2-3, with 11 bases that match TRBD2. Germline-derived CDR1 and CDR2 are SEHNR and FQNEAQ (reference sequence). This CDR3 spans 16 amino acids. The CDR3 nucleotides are TGTGCCAGCAGCGAAACACTAGCGGGAGTCGCAGATATGCAGTATTTT. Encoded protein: CASSETLAGVADMQYF.

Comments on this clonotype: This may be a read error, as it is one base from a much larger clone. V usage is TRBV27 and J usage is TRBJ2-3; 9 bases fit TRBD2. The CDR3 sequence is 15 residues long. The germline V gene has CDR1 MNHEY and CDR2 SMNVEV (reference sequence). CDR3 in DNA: TGTGCCAGCAGTTTAATGACTAGCGGAACAGATACGCTGTATTTT. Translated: CASSLMTSGTDTLYF.

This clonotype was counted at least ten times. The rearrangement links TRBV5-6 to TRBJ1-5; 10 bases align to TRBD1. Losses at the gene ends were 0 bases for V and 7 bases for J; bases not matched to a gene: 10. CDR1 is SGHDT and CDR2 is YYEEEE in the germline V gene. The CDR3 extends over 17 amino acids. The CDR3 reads CASSLGALGQGKQPQHF. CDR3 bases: TGTGCCAGCAGCTTGGGGGCCCTGGGACAGGGGAAACAGCCCCAGCATTTT. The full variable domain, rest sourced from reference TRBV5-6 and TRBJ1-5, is DAGVTQSPTHLIKTRGQQVTLRCSPKSGHDTVSWYQQALGQGPQFIFQYYEEEERQRGNFPDRFSGHQFPNYSSELNVNALLLGDSALYLCASSLGALGQGKQPQHFGDGTRLSIL.

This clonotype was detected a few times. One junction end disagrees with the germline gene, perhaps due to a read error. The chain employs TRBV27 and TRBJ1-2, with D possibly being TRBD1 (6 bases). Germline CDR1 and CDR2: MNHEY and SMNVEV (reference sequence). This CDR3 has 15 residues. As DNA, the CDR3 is TGTGCCAGCAGCTCAACAGGGAGCGTGAGTAGTGGCTACGCCTTC. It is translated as CASSSTGSVSSGYAF.

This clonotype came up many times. The CDR3 bases are TGTGCCATCAGTGAGTCCTACATAGCGGGGCCGAGCACAGATACGCAGTATTTT. It yields the protein CAISESYIAGPSTDTQYF. This chain connects TRBV10-3 to TRBJ2-3, with 8 bases identical to TRBD2. CDR3 length: 18 amino acids. The junction had 8 bases not matched to a gene; V was cut back by 0 bases and J by 0 bases. Germline CDR1 reads ENHRY; CDR2 reads SYGVKD.

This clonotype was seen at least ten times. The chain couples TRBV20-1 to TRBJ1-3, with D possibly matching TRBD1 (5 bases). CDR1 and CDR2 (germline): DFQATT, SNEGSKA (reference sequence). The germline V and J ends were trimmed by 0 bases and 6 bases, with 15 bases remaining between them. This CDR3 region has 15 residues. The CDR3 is CSARDAAGGLNTIYF. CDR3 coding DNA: TGCAGTGCTAGAGATGCGGCCGGGGGACTAAACACCATATATTTT.

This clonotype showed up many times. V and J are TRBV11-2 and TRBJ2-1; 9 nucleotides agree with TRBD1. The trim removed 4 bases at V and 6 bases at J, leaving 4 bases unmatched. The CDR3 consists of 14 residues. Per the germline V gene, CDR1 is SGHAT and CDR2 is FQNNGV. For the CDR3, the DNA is TGTGCCAGCAGCTCGGGACAGGGAGGCAATGAGCAGTTCTTC. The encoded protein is CASSSGQGGNEQFF.

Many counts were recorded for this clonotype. The CDR3 region is CASSLGLYNEQFF. The CDR3 nucleotides read TGTGCCAGCAGCCTAGGACTATACAATGAGCAGTTCTTC. The rearrangement uses TRBV11-2 and TRBJ2-1; the D gene is possibly TRBD2 (6 bases). The germline gives CDR1 SGHAT, CDR2 FQNNGV. The CDR3 contains 13 residues. V shed 5 bases and J shed 4 bases, with 9 bases lying between them.

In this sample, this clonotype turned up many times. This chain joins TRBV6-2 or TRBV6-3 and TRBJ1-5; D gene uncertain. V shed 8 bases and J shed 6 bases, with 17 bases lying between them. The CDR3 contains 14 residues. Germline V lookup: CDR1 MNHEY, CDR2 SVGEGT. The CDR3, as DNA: TGTGCCAGCGCCCCCCATCCCCTTCCTCAGCCCCAGCATTTT. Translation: CASAPHPLPQPQHF.

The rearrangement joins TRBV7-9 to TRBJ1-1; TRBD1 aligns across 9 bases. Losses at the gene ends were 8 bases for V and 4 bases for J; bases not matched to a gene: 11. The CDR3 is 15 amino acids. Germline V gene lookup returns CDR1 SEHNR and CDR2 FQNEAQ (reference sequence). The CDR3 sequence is CASGPDRGFGTEAFF. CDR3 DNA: TGTGCCAGCGGCCCCGACAGGGGGTTCGGCACTGAAGCTTTCTTT. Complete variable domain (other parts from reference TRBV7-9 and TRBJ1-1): DTGVSQNPRHKITKRGQNVTFRCDPISEHNRLYWYRQTLGQGPEFLTYFQNEAQLEKSRLLSDRFSAERPKGSFSTLEIQRTEQGDSAMYLCASGPDRGFGTEAFFGQGTRLTVV.

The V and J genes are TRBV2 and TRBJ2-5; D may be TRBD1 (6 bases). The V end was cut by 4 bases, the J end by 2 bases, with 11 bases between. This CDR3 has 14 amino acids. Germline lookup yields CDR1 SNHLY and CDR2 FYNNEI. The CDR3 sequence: CASSVLGQQETQYF. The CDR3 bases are TGTGCCAGCAGTGTTTTGGGACAACAAGAGACCCAGTACTTC.

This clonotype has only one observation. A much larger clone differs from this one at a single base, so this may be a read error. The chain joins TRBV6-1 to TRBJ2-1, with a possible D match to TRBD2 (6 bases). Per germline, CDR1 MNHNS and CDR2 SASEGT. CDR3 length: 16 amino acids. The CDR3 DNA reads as TGTGCCAGCAGTGAAGAAGGGCTAGCGCCCAACAATGGGCAGTTCTTC. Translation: CASSEEGLAPNNGQFF.

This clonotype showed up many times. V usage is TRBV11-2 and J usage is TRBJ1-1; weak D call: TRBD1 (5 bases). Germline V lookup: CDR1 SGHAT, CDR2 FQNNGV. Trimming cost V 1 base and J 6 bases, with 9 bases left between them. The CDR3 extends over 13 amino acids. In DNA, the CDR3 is TGTGCCAGCAGCTTAGTAAGGGACCCTGAAGCTTTCTTT. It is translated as CASSLVRDPEAFF.

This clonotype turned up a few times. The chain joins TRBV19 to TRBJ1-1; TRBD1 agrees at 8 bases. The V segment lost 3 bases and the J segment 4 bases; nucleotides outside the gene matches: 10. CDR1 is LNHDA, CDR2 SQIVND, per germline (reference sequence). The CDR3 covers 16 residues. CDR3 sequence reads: CASSIGEQGGGTEAFF. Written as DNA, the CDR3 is TGTGCCAGTAGTATTGGGGAACAGGGGGGTGGCACTGAAGCTTTCTTT. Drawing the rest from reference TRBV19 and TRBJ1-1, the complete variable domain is DGGITQSPKYLFRKEGQNVTLSCEQNLNHDAMYWYRQDPGQGLRLIYYSQIVNDFQKGDIAEGYSVSREKKESFPLTVTSAQKNPTAFYLCASSIGEQGGGTEAFFGQGTRLTVV.

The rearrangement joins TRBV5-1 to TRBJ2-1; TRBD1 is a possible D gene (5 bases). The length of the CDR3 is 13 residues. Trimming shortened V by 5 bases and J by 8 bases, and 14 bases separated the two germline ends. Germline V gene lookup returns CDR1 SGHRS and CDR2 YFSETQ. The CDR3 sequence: CASRGGEGDEQFF. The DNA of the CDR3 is TGCGCCAGCAGGGGTGGGGAAGGGGATGAGCAGTTCTTC. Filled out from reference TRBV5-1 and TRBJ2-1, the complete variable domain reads KAGVTQTPRYLIKTRGQQVTLSCSPISGHRSVSWYQQTPGQGLQFLFEYFSETQRNKGNFPGRFSGRQFSNSRSEMNVSTLELGDSALYLCASRGGEGDEQFFGPGTRLTVL.

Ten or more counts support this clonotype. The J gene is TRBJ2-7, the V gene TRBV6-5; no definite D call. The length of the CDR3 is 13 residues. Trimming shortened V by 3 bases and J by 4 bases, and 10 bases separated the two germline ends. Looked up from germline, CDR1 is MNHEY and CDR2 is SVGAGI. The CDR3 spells CASSYNSKYEQYF. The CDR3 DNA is TGTGCCAGCAGTTATAACAGTAAATACGAGCAGTACTTC.